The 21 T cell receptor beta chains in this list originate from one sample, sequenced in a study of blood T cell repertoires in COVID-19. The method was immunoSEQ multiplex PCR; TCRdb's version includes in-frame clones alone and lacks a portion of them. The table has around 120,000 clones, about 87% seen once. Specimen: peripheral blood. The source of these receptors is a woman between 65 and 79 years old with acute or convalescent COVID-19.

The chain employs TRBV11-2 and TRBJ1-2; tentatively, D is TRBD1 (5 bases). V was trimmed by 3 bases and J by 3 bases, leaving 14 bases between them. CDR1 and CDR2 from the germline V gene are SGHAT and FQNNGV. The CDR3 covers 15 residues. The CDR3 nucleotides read TGTGCCAGCAGCTTGAGGGGAGCGGGGGACTATGGCTACACCTTC. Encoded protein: CASSLRGAGDYGYTF.

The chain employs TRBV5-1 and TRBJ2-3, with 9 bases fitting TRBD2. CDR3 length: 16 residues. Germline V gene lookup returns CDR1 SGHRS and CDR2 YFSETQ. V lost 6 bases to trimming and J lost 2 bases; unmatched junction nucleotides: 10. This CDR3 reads CASISGQRGVTDTQYF. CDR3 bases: TGCGCCAGCATCTCTGGCCAGCGGGGGGTCACAGATACGCAGTATTTT.

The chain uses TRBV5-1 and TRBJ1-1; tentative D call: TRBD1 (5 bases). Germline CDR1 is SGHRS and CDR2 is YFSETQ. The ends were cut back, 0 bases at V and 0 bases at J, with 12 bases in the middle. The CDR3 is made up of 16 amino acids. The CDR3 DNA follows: TGCGCCAGCAGCTTGGCCACGACAGATATGAACACTGAAGCTTTCTTT. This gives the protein CASSLATTDMNTEAFF. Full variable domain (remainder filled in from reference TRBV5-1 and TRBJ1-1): KAGVTQTPRYLIKTRGQQVTLSCSPISGHRSVSWYQQTPGQGLQFLFEYFSETQRNKGNFPGRFSGRQFSNSRSEMNVSTLELGDSALYLCASSLATTDMNTEAFFGQGTRLTVV.

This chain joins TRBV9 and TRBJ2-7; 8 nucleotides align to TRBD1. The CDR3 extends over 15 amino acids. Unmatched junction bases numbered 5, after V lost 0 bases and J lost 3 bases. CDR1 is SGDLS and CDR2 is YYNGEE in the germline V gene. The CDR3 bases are TGTGCCAGCAGCGTAGGGGCCGGGACAGGCTACGAGCAGTACTTC. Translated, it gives CASSVGAGTGYEQYF.

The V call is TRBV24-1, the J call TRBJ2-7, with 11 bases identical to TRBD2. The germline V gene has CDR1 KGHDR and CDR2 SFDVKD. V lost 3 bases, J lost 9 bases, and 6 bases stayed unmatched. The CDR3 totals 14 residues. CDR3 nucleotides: TGTGCCACCAGTGATCCAACTAGCGGGGGCTTGCAGTACTTC. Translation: CATSDPTSGGLQYF.

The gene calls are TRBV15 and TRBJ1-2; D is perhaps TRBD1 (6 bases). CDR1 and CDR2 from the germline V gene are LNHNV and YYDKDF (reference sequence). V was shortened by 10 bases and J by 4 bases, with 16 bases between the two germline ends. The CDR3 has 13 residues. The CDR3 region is CASRDTGTYGYTF. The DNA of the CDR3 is TGTGCCAGCAGAGATACAGGGACCTATGGCTACACCTTC.

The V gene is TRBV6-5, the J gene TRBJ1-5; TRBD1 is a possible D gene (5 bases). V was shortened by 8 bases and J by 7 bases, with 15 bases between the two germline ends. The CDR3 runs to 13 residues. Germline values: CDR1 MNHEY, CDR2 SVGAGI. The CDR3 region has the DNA TGTGCCAGCTACTGGGGGGGGAGGCAGCCCCAGCATTTT. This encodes CASYWGGRQPQHF.

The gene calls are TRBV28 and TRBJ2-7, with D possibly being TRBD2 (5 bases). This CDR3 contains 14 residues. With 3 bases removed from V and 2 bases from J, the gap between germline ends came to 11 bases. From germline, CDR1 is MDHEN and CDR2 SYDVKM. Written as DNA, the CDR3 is TGTGCCAGCAGTTTGGAAGGACTCACCTACGAGCAGTACTTC. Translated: CASSLEGLTYEQYF.

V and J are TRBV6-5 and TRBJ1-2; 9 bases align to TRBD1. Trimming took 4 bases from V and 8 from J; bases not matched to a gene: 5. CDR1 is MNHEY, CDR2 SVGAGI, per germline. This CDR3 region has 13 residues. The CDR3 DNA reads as TGTGCCAGCAGTTCACAGGGGGCACGGGGCTACACCTTC. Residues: CASSSQGARGYTF.

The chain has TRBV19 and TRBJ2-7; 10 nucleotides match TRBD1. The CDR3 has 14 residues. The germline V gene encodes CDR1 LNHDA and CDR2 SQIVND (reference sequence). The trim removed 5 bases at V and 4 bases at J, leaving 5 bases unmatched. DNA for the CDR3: TGTGCCAGTAGTCCGGGACAGGGGATATACGAGCAGTACTTC. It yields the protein CASSPGQGIYEQYF.

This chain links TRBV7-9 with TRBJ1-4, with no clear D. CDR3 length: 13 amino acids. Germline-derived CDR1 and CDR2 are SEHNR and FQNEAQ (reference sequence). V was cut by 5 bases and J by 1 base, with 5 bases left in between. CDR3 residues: CASSPLTNEKLFF. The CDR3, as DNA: TGTGCCAGCAGCCCTCTAACTAATGAAAAACTGTTTTTT. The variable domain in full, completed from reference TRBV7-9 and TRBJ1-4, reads DTGVSQNPRHKITKRGQNVTFRCDPISEHNRLYWYRQTLGQGPEFLTYFQNEAQLEKSRLLSDRFSAERPKGSFSTLEIQRTEQGDSAMYLCASSPLTNEKLFFGSGTQLSVL.

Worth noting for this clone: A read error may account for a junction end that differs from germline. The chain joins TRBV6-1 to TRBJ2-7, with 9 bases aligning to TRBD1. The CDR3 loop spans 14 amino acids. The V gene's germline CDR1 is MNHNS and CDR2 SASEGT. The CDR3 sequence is CASSETDRGKISNF. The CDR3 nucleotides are TGTGCCAGCAGTGAAACGGACAGGGGAAAAATCAGCAACTTC.

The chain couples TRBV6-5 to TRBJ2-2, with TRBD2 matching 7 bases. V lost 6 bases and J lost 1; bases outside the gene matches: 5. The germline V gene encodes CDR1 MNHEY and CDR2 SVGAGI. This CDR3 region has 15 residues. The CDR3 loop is CASSASGVNTGELFF. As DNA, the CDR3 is TGTGCCAGCAGCGCCAGCGGGGTGAACACCGGGGAGCTGTTTTTT.

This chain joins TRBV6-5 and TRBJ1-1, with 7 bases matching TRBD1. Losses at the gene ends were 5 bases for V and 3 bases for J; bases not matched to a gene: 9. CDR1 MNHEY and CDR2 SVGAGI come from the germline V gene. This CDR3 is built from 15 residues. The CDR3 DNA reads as TGTGCCAGCAGTCGGGACAGTCGAATTGACACTGAAGCTTTCTTT. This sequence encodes CASSRDSRIDTEAFF.

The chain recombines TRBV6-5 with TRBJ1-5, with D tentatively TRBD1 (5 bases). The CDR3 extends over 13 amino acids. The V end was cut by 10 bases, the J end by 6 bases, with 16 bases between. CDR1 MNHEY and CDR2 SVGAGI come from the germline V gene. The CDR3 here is CATTTVQGQPQHF. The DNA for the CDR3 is TGTGCCACGACGACAGTCCAGGGTCAGCCCCAGCATTTT.

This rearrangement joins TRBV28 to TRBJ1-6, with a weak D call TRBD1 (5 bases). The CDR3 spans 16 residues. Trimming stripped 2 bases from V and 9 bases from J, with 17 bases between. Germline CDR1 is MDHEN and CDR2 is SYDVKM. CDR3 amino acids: CASSLGQGSKGSPLHF. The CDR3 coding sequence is TGTGCCAGCAGTTTAGGGCAGGGATCGAAGGGTTCACCCCTCCACTTT.

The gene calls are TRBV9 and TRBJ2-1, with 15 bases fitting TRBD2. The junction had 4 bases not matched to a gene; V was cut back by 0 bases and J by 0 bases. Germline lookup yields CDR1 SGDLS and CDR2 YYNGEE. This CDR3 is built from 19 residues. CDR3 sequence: CASSVEGLAGGGSYNEQFF. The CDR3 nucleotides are TGTGCCAGCAGCGTAGAGGGACTAGCGGGGGGTGGCTCCTACAATGAGCAGTTCTTC.

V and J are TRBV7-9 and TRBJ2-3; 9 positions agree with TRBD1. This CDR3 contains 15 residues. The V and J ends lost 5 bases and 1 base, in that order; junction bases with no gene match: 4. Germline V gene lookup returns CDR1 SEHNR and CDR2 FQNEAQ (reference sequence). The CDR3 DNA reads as TGTGCCAGCAGCGGTTGGACAGGGGGCACAGATACGCAGTATTTT. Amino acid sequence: CASSGWTGGTDTQYF. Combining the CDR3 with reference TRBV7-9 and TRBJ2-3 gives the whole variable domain DTGVSQNPRHKITKRGQNVTFRCDPISEHNRLYWYRQTLGQGPEFLTYFQNEAQLEKSRLLSDRFSAERPKGSFSTLEIQRTEQGDSAMYLCASSGWTGGTDTQYFGPGTRLTVL.

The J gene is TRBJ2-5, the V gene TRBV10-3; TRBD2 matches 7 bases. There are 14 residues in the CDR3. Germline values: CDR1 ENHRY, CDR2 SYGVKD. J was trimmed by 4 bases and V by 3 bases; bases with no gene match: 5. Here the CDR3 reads CAISDAGVGETQYF. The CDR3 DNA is TGTGCCATCAGTGACGCGGGGGTAGGAGAGACCCAGTACTTC.

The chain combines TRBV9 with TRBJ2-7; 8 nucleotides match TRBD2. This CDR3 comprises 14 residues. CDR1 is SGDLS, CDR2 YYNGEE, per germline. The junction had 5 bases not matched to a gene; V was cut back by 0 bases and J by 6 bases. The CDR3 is CASSVGGSGVEQYF. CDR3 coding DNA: TGTGCCAGCAGCGTAGGGGGTAGCGGGGTCGAGCAGTACTTC.

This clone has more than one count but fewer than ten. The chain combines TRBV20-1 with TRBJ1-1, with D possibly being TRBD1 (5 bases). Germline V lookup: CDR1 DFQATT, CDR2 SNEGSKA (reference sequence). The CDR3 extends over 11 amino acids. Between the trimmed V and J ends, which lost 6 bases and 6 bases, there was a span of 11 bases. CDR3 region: CSAAGKAEAFF. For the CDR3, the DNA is TGCAGTGCCGCAGGGAAAGCTGAAGCTTTCTTT.